This TCR beta chain is drawn from a study of cytomegalovirus exposure and HLA in healthy donors. The V gene lost 8 bases and the J gene lost 4 bases, with 15 bases spanning the gap. The CDR3 covers 13 residues. Germline CDR1 MNHEY, CDR2 SMNVEV (reference sequence). The study ran its PCR with 60 Vbeta and 13 Jbeta primers. Using immunoSEQ multiplex PCR, the repertoire was profiled, and TCRdb retains in-frame clones only, with some absent. The top ten clones hold around 1.3% of a sample with about 110,000 clones, roughly 80% of them seen once. The sample taken for sequencing was PBMCs. The TCR sequence derives from a woman aged 25-40 years in good health and CMV-seronegative. The chain recombines TRBV27 with TRBJ2-7; D might be TRBD1 (6 bases). The CDR3 loop reads CASSQGSLYEQYF. The CDR3 nucleotides are TGTGCCAGCTCGCAGGGGAGCCTATACGAGCAGTACTTC.